This T cell receptor (beta chain) was recovered during a study of blood T cells in healthy people across ages. Study findings and constraints: Possibly, changes in expanded clonotypes were confounded because donor CMV status was unknown. More naive CD4+ cells and higher diversity marked long-lived donors relative to aged donors.

This CDR3 region has 13 residues. The V gene's germline CDR1 is DFQATT and CDR2 SNEGSKA (reference sequence). With each sample, at least 5 micrograms of total RNA were extracted. Remarks on this clonotype: The antigen is undetermined.

With a J-beta primer mix and a sample-barcoded 5' primer, a second PCR ran roughly 6 to 12 cycles. No fewer than 3 million CDR3-containing paired-end reads came from each sample. TCRdb used MiXCR to reprocess the 5' RACE reads, holding one entry per CDR3 protein. Of hundreds of thousands of distinct CDR3 sequences listed, roughly 26% are singletons. The source is a woman in her sixties or seventies in good health. This chain joins TRBV20-1 and TRBJ2-5; 11 bases map to TRBD2. The J call may be in error: the DNA end matches TRBJ2-1 better. Sequenced material: blood. CDR3 region: CSFLAGGYNEQFF. In nucleotides, the CDR3 is TGCAGTTTCCTAGCGGGGGGATACAATGAGCAGTTCTTC.